This T cell receptor (beta chain) emerged from a study of T cell responses to AZD1222 COVID-19 vaccine. Study conclusions and caveats: Females made up more of the donors, who were largely white British, and clonal diversity may have come out too low. Spike-wide coverage was observed for vaccine-associated CD4 TCRs, with dominant responses at 160-218 and 743-854. Only 5 or 6 AZD1222 recipients tested seropositive at baseline. Repertoire sampling occurred only after the peak T cell response.

Of note for this clone: Its target is not known.

Libraries were prepared by immunoSEQ multiplex PCR; TCRdb keeps only in-frame clonotypes and omits some of them. The sample includes approximately 150,000 clones, 94% of them seen just once. Per the germline V gene, CDR1 is SGDLS and CDR2 is YYNGEE. V lost 5 bases and J 7 bases, leaving 16 bases between the germline ends. This CDR3 has 14 amino acids. This clonotype originated in an adult who received the AZD1222 COVID-19 vaccine. The starting material was peripheral blood, obtained 28 days after the second AZD1222 dose. The gene calls are TRBV9 and TRBJ2-4, with D uncertain. CDR3 region: CASSFNRHSNIQYF. The CDR3 nucleotides read TGTGCCAGCAGTTTTAATAGACACTCTAACATTCAGTACTTC.